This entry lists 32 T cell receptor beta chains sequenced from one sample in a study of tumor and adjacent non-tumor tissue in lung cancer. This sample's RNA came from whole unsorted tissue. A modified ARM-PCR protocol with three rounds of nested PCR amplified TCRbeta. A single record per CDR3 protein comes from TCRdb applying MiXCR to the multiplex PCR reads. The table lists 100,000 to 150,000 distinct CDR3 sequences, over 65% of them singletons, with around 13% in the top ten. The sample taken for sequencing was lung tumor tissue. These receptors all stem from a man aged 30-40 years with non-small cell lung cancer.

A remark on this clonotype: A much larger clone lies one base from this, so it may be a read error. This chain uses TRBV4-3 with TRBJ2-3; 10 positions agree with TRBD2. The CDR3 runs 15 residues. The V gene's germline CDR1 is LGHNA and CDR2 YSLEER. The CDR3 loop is CASSQGLASTNTQYF. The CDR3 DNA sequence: TGCGCCAGCAGCCAGGGACTAGCGAGCACAAATACGCAGTATTTT.

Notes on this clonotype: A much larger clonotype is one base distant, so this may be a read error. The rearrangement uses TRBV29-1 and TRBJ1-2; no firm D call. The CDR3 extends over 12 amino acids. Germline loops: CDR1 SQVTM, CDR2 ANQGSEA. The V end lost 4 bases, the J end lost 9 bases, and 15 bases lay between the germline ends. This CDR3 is CSVADGPRSYTF. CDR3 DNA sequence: TGCAGCGTTGCGGATGGTCCACGCAGCTACACCTTC. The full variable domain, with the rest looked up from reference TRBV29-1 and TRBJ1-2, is SAVISQKPSRDICQRGTSLTIQCQVDSQVTMMFWYRQQPGQSLTLIATANQGSEATYESGFVIDKFPISRPNLTFSTLTVSNMSPEDSSIYLCSVADGPRSYTFGSGTRLTVV.

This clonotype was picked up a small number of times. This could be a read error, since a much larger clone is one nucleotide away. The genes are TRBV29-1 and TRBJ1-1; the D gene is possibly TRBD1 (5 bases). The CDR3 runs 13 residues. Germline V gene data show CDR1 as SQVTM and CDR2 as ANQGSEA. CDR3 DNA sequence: TGCAACGCCGTGACAGATCCGAACACTGAAGCTTTCTTT. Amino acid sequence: CNAVTDPNTEAFF.

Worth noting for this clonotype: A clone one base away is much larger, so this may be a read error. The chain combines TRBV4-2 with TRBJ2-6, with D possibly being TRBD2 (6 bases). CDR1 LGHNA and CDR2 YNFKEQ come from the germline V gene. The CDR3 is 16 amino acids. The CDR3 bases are TGTGTCAGCAGCCAGGCATCGGGAGATGGGGCCAACGTCCTGACTTTC. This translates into CVSSQASGDGANVLTF.

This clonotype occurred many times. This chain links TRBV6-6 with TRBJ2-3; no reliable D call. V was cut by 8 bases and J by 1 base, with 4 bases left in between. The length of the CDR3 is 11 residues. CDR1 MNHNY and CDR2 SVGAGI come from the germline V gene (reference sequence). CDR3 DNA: TGTGCCAGCCGGGGCACAGATACGCAGTATTTT. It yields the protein CASRGTDTQYF.

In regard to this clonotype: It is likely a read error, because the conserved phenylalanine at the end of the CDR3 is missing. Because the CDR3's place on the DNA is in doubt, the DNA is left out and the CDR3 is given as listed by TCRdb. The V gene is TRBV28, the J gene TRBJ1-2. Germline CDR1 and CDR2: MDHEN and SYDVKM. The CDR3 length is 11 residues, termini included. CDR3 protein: CASTKNYGYIL.

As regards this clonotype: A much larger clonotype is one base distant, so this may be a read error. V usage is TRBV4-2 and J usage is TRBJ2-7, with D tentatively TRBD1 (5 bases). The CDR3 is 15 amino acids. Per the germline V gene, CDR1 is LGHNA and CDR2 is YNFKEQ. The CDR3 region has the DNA TGTGCCAGCAGACTACAGGACGCAAGCTCCTACGGGCAGTACTTC. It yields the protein CASRLQDASSYGQYF.

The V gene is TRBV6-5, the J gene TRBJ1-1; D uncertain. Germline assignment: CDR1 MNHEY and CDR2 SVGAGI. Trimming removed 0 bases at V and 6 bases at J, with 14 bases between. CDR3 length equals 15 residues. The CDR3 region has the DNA TGTGCCAGCAGTTACTCTCAGCCGTCCAGTCCTGAAGCTTTCTTT. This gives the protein CASSYSQPSSPEAFF.

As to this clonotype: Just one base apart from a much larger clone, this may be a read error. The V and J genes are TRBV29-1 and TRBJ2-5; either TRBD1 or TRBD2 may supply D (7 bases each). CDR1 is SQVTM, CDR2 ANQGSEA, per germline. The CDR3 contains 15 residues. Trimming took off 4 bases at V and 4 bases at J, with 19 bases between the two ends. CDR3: CSVVEGGGGLETQYF. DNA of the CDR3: TGCAGCGTTGTGGAGGGAGGGGGCGGCCTAGAGACCCAGTACTTC.

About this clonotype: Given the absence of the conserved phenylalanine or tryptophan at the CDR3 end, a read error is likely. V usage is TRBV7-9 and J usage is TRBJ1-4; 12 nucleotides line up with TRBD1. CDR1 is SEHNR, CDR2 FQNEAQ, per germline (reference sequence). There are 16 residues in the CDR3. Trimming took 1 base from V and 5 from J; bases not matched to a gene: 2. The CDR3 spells CASSLGDRGQNEKLFY. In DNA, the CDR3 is TGTGCCAGCAGCTTAGGGGACAGGGGGCAGAATGAAAAACTGTTTTAT.

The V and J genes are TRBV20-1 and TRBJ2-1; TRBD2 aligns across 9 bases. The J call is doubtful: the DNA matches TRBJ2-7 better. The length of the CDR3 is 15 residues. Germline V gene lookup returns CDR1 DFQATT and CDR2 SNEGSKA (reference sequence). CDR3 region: CSALAGTSILHEQYF. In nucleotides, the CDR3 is TGCAGTGCCCTGGCCGGGACTAGCATTCTCCATGAGCAGTACTTC.

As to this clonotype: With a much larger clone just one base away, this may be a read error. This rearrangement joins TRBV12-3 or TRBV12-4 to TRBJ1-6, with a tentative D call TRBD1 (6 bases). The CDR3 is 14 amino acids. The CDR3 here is CDSSPDRWRTPLHF. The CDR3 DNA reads TGTGACAGCAGTCCCGACAGGTGGCGGACACCCCTCCACTTT.

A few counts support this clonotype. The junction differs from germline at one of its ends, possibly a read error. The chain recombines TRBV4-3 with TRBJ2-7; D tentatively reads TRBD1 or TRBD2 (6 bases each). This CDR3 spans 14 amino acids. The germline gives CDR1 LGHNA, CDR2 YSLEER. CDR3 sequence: CAISLFGGPYEHYF. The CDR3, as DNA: TGCGCCATCAGCCTTTTTGGGGGGCCCTACGAGCACTACTTC.

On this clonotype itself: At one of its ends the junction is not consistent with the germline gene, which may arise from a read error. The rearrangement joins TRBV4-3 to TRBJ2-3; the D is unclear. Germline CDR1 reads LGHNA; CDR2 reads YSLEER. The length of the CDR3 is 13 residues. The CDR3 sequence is CTSSRLNVDTQYF. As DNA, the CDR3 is TGCACCAGCAGCCGGTTAAACGTGGATACGCAGTATTTT.

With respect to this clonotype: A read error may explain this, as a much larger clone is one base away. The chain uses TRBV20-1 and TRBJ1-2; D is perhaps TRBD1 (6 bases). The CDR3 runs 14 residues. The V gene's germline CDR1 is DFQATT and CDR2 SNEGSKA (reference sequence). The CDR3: CSTREGGSNYGYTF. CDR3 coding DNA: TGCAGTACTAGAGAGGGGGGATCAAACTATGGCTACACCTTC.

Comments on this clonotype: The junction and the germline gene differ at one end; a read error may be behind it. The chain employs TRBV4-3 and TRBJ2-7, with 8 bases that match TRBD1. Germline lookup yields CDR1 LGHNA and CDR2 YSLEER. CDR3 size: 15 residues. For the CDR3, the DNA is TGCGCCAGCAGTCAAGAAAGGACAGGGAGATACGAGCAGTACTTC. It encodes CASSQERTGRYEQYF.

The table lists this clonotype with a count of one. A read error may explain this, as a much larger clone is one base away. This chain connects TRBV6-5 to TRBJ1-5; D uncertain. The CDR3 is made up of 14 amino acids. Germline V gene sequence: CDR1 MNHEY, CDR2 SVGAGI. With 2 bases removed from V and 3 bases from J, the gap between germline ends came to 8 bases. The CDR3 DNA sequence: TGTGCCAGCAGTTACAGAGGGATCAATCAGCCCCAGCATTTT. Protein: CASSYRGINQPQHF.

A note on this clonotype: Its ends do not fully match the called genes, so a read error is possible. The CDR3: CASSPSSGLAGGRSEHFF. Here the CDR3 DNA reads TGTGCCAGCAGCCCCTCCTCGGGTTTAGCGGGAGGGCGAAGTGAGCACTTCTTC. The genes are TRBV11-3 and TRBJ2-1; 11 bases agree with TRBD2. This CDR3 contains 18 residues. Germline V CDR1 and CDR2: SGHNT, YENEEA.

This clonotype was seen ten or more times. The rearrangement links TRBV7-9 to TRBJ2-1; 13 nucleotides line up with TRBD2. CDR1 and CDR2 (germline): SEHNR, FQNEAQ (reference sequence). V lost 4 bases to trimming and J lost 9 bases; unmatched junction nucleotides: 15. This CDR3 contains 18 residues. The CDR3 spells CASSSRQPGLAGYGEQFF. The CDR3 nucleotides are TGTGCCAGCAGCTCCCGTCAGCCGGGACTAGCGGGATACGGTGAGCAGTTCTTC.

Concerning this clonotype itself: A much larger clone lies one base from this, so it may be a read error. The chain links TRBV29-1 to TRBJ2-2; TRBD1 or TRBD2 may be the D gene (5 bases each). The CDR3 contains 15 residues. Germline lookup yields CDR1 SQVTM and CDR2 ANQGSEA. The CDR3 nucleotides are TGCAGCGCCAGAGGGGCAGCCCCGGGCACCGTGGAGCTGTTTTTT. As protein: CSARGAAPGTVELFF.

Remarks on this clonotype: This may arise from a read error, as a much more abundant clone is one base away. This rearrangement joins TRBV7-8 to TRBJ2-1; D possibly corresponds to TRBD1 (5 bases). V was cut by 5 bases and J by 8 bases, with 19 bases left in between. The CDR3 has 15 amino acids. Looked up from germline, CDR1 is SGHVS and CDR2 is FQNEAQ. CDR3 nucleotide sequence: TGTGCCAGCAGCCAGGGCCTCGGTATTTTCGATGAGCAGTTCTTC. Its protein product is CASSQGLGIFDEQFF.

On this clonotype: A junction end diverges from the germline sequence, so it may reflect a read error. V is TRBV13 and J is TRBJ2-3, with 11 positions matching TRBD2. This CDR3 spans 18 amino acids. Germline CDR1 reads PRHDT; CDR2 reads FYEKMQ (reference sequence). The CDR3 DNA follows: TGTGCCGGCAGCTCTAGCAATAGAAGGACTAGCGGGACAGATACGCAGTATTTT. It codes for CAGSSSNRRTSGTDTQYF.

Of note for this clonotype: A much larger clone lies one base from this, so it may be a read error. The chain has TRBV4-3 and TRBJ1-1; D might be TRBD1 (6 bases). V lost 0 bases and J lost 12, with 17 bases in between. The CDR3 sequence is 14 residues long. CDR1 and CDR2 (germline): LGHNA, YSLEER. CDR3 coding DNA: TGCGCCAGCAGCCAAGATACGGGGGCGGAGGAAACTTTCTTT. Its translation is CASSQDTGAEETFF.

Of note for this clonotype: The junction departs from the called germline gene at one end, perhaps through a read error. As DNA, the CDR3 is TGTGCCAGCAGCTTAGCCAAGGGGAACTACGATCAGTACTTC. As protein: CASSLAKGNYDQYF. The J gene is TRBJ2-7, the V gene TRBV11-2; TRBD1 is a possible D gene (5 bases). Germline V lookup: CDR1 SGHAT, CDR2 FQNNGV. CDR3 length equals 14 residues.

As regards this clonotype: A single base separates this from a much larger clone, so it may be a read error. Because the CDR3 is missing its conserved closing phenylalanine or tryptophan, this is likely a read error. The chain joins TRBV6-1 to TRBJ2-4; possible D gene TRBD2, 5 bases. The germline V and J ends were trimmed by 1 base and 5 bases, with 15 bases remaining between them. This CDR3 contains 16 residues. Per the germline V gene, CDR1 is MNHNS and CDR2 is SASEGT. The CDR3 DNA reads TGTGCCAGCAGTGAAGGGCTCAACAGAGGGCAAAACATTCAGTACTTG. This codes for CASSEGLNRGQNIQYL.

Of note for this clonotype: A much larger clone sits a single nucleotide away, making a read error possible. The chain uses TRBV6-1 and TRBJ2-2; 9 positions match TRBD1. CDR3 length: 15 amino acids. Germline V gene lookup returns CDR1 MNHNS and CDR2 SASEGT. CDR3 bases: TGTGCCAGCAGCTCCGGGACAGGGAACACCGGGGAGCTGTTATTT. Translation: CASSSGTGNTGELLF.

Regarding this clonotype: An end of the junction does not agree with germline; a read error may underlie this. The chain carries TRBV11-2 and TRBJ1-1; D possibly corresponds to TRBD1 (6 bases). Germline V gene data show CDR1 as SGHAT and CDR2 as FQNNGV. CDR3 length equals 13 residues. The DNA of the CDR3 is TGTGACAGCAGCTTAGGGGGGGTCACTGAAGTTTTCTTT. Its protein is CDSSLGGVTEVFF.

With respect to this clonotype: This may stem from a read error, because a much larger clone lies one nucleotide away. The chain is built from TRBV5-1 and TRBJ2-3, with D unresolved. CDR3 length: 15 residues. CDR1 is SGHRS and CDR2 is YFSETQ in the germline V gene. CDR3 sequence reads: CASSLEGWSTDMQYF. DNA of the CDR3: TGCGCCAGCAGCTTGGAGGGTTGGAGCACAGATATGCAGTATTTT.

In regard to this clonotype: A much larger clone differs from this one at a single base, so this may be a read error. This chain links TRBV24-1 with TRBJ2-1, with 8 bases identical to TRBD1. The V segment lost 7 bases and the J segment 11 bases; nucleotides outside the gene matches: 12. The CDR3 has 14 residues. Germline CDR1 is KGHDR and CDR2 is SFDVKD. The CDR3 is CATRQGGFRNKQFF. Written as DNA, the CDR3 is TGTGCCACCAGACAGGGGGGATTTAGGAATAAGCAGTTCTTC.

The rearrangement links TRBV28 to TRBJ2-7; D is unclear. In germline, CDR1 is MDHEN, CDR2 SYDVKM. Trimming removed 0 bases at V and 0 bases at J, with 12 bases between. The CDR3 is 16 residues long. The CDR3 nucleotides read TGTGCCAGCAGTTTATGCGAACATGCACTCTCCTACGAGCAGTACTTC. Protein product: CASSLCEHALSYEQYF. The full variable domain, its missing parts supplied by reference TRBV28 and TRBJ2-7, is DVKVTQSSRYLVKRTGEKVFLECVQDMDHENMFWYRQDPGLGLRLIYFSYDVKMKEKGDIPEGYSVSREKKERFSLILESASTNQTSMYLCASSLCEHALSYEQYFGPGTRLTVT.

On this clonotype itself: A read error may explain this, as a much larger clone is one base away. The CDR3 protein is CCARDITGQDTGELFF. The DNA of the CDR3 is TGCTGTGCTAGAGATATAACGGGGCAGGACACCGGGGAGCTGTTTTTT. V and J are TRBV20-1 and TRBJ2-2; D could derive from TRBD1 or TRBD2 (5 bases each). This CDR3 contains 16 residues. Germline V gene data show CDR1 as DFQATT and CDR2 as SNEGSKA (reference sequence).

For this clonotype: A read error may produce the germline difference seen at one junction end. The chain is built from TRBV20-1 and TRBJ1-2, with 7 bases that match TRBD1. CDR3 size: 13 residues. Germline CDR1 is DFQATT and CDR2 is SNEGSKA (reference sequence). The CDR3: CSPRDYTTGSCTF. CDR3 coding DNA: TGCAGTCCTAGAGATTATACGACAGGGTCCTGCACCTTC.